Shown below are 8 T cell receptor beta chains from a single sample sequenced in a study of cytomegalovirus exposure and HLA in healthy donors. A multiplex PCR was run with 60 Vbeta primers and 13 Jbeta primers. Assay used: immunoSEQ multiplex PCR; TCRdb lists only in-frame clones, some missing. Here the sample spans around 190,000 clones, around 83% being singletons. The specimen sequenced was PBMCs. The receptors were gathered from a man aged 35 to 55 in good health and CMV-seropositive.

In its sample, this clone was seen a few times. The chain couples TRBV5-4 to TRBJ2-1, with D hard to call. Trimming removed 0 bases from V and 13 bases from J, with 11 bases in between. The germline V gene has CDR1 SGHNT and CDR2 YYREEE (reference sequence). This CDR3 has 12 amino acids. CDR3 region: CASSLGSRAQFF. The CDR3 region has the DNA TGTGCCAGCAGCTTGGGCTCCCGAGCTCAGTTCTTC.

The chain uses TRBV27 and TRBJ2-7; TRBD2 matches 9 bases. Losses at the gene ends were 2 bases for V and 0 bases for J; bases not matched to a gene: 5. The CDR3 loop spans 16 amino acids. Germline CDR1 reads MNHEY; CDR2 reads SMNVEV (reference sequence). CDR3 coding DNA: TGTGCCAGCAGTTTAATGAGACTAGCGGACTCCTACGAGCAGTACTTC. It specifies CASSLMRLADSYEQYF.

This clone was detected a few times. The chain recombines TRBV7-2 with TRBJ1-2, with 8 nucleotides matching TRBD1. Trimming cost V 5 bases and J 8 bases; bases outside gene matches: 13. CDR3 size: 15 residues. Germline assignment: CDR1 SGHTA and CDR2 FQGNSA. CDR3 bases: TGTGCCAGCAGCAGTCGGACAGGGAATAAAGGAGGCTACACCTTC. Translating gives CASSSRTGNKGGYTF.

The chain couples TRBV11-2 to TRBJ2-2, with a weak D call TRBD2 (7 bases). The CDR3 totals 18 residues. Trimming cost V 5 bases and J 0 bases, with 19 bases left between them. Germline loops: CDR1 SGHAT, CDR2 FQNNGV. CDR3 protein: CASSKRWGGAANTGELFF. CDR3 bases: TGTGCCAGCAGCAAACGGTGGGGGGGGGCAGCGAACACCGGGGAGCTGTTTTTT.

The CDR3 sequence is CASSLAPPGAGTGELFF. DNA of the CDR3: TGTGCCAGCAGCTTAGCGCCCCCAGGGGCGGGCACCGGGGAGCTGTTTTTT. The chain has TRBV7-6 and TRBJ2-2; D might be TRBD1 (6 bases). The V end was cut by 0 bases, the J end by 4 bases, with 15 bases between. The CDR3 contains 17 residues. Germline V gene data show CDR1 as SGHVS and CDR2 as FNYEAQ. The entire variable domain, with the rest obtained from reference TRBV7-6 and TRBJ2-2, is as follows: GAGVSQSPRYKVTKRGQDVALRCDPISGHVSLYWYRQALGQGPEFLTYFNYEAQQDKSGLPNDRFSAERPEGSISTLTIQRTEQRDSAMYRCASSLAPPGAGTGELFFGEGSRLTVL.

V usage is TRBV7-2 and J usage is TRBJ2-1; the D gene is possibly TRBD1 (6 bases). CDR3 length equals 17 residues. From germline, CDR1 is SGHTA and CDR2 FQGNSA. Between the trimmed V and J ends, which lost 2 bases and 4 bases, there was a span of 18 bases. CDR3 in DNA: TGTGCCAGCAGCTTAAAAATGGCAGGGGCCTTTTACAATGAGCAGTTCTTC. The encoded protein is CASSLKMAGAFYNEQFF.

This chain joins TRBV6-5 and TRBJ2-7; 8 bases line up with TRBD2. The CDR3 has 16 amino acids. CDR1 and CDR2 (germline): MNHEY, SVGAGI. Trimming at V came to 0 bases and at J to 6 bases, leaving 10 bases not matched to a gene. CDR3 protein: CASSYSMTSELGEQYF. The CDR3 nucleotides read TGTGCCAGCAGTTACTCCATGACTAGCGAACTAGGCGAGCAGTACTTC.

This clone was detected a few times. The genes are TRBV7-9 and TRBJ2-7, with TRBD1 identical over 9 bases. CDR1 is SEHNR and CDR2 is FQNEAQ in the germline V gene (reference sequence). The CDR3 totals 14 residues. V dropped 6 bases and J dropped 5; count of bases not matched to a gene: 8. Here the CDR3 reads CASRSGTGSDEQYF. As DNA, the CDR3 is TGTGCCAGCAGGTCCGGGACAGGGAGTGACGAGCAGTACTTC.